This TCR beta chain was captured in a study of blood T cell repertoires in COVID-19. Background on the study: The United States, Italy and Spain were the sources of the acute and convalescent COVID-19 samples. T cells, B-cell-depleted T cells, or PBMCs supplied cDNA or gDNA.

Germline CDR1 reads SGHNT; CDR2 reads YYREEE (reference sequence). Trimming left V 5 bases short and J 1 base short, with 12 bases between. The CDR3 is made up of 14 amino acids. Original processing notes: Estimation of nucleated cell counts relied on the amplification of reference gene primers. Clones were sequenced by immunoSEQ multiplex PCR, and TCRdb holds only the in-frame ones, with some missing. That table furnishes V, J and clone size, whereas the DNA furnished D and trimming. The data hold about 230,000 clones, with around 85% observed a single time. Seattle patients were enrolled while actively infected and followed longitudinally.

The receptor's source is a man aged 50 to 59 with COVID-19, enrolled during active disease. The sample comprised peripheral blood. The chain has TRBV5-4 and TRBJ1-2, with D possibly TRBD1 on 5 matching bases. The CDR3 here is CASRPGGDNYGYTF. CDR3 in DNA: TGTGCCAGCAGGCCTGGGGGGGATAACTATGGCTACACCTTC.